This T cell receptor beta chain was retrieved from a study of Ad26.COV2.S vaccination and SARS-CoV-2 variants. General observations from the study: Total T cell responses were possibly underestimated by TCR breadth and depth analyses.

Produced via immunoSEQ multiplex PCR; TCRdb's table is partial and in-frame only. This table has about 680,000 clones, around 90% appearing once. On this clone: Its antigen is not known.

Regarding treatment: over 15 received Ad26.COV2.S at low or high dose, single or two shots; roughly five received placebo; per-sample allocation not given. Sampling was done on day 63 after the first vaccine or placebo injection. Trimming took 7 bases from V and 5 from J; bases not matched to a gene: 9. This CDR3 contains 14 residues. Per germline, CDR1 SNHLY and CDR2 FYNNEI. The sequence was obtained from a person between 18 and 65 years old who received the Ad26.COV2.S COVID-19 vaccine or a placebo. The V gene is TRBV2, the J gene TRBJ2-7; 9 positions match TRBD1. This specimen consisted of peripheral blood, obtained in a trial of Ad26.COV2.S vaccine versus placebo. CDR3 nucleotide sequence: TGTGCCAGCAAGAGGACAGGGGCGTTGAACGAGCAGTACTTC. Protein sequence: CASKRTGALNEQYF. The full variable domain, completed using reference TRBV2 and TRBJ2-7, is EPEVTQTPSHQVTQMGQEVILRCVPISNHLYFYWYRQILGQKVEFLVSFYNNEISEKSEIFDDQFSVERPDGSNFTLKIRSTKLEDSAMYFCASKRTGALNEQYFGPGTRLTVT.